Described below is a single T cell receptor beta chain sequence and its context. Its antigen is not known. Pooled together were second doses at about 4 or about 12 weeks. The data were obtained in a study of T cell responses to AZD1222 COVID-19 vaccine. The CDR3 is 15 residues long. Trimming removed 1 base at V and 8 bases at J, with 14 bases between. Germline loops: CDR1 SNHLY, CDR2 FYNNEI. Libraries were prepared by immunoSEQ multiplex PCR; TCRdb keeps only in-frame clonotypes and omits some of them. The sample has over 20,000 clones; over 75% are singletons. Study-wide results and caveats: Baseline antibody screening turned up just a handful of seropositive AZD1222 recipients. The repertoires were collected only after the peak T cell response. Clonal diversity was possibly underestimated, and white British individuals and females predominated among donors.

The chain is built from TRBV2 and TRBJ2-2, with D tentatively TRBD2 (6 bases). This sequence originates from an adult who received the AZD1222 COVID-19 vaccine. Source: peripheral blood, taken 28 days after the second AZD1222 dose. The CDR3 coding sequence is TGTGCCAGCAGTGAAGGGACCTTGGGGACTGGGGAGCTGTTTTTT. Translated, it gives CASSEGTLGTGELFF. The complete variable domain, with remaining parts taken from reference TRBV2 and TRBJ2-2, reads EPEVTQTPSHQVTQMGQEVILRCVPISNHLYFYWYRQILGQKVEFLVSFYNNEISEKSEIFDDQFSVERPDGSNFTLKIRSTKLEDSAMYFCASSEGTLGTGELFFGEGSRLTVL.